Following are 21 T cell receptor beta chains from one sample sequenced in a study of blood T cell repertoires in COVID-19. This table comes from immunoSEQ multiplex PCR, and its TCRdb copy is limited to in-frame clones, with some not included. Of some 280,000 clones listed, around 90% are singletons. Material for sequencing was peripheral blood. Receptors were obtained from a middle-aged woman who had recovered from COVID-19.

This chain joins TRBV5-5 and TRBJ2-7, with TRBD1 matching over 7 bases. The germline V gene has CDR1 SGHKS and CDR2 YYEKEE (reference sequence). With V trimmed by 0 bases and J by 1 base, 4 bases remained unmatched. CDR3 length: 15 amino acids. CDR3 region: CASSLGTGLSYEQYF. In DNA form, the CDR3 reads TGTGCCAGCAGCTTGGGGACAGGTCTATCCTACGAGCAGTACTTC.

The chain uses TRBV28 and TRBJ2-7; D gene unclear. This CDR3 is built from 14 residues. Trimming pared 6 bases from V and 2 bases from J, leaving 14 bases between. Per germline, CDR1 MDHEN and CDR2 SYDVKM. CDR3 sequence reads: CASSDPGSTYEQYF. DNA of the CDR3: TGTGCCAGCAGCGACCCGGGTTCCACCTACGAGCAGTACTTC.

The chain employs TRBV5-6 and TRBJ2-5; TRBD2 aligns across 7 bases. J gave up 0 bases and V 1 base, and 6 bases lay outside the gene matches. The CDR3 runs 16 residues. Germline-derived CDR1 and CDR2 are SGHDT and YYEEEE. The DNA of the CDR3 is TGTGCCAGCAGCTTGTTGGGGGGGTCCAACCAAGAGACCCAGTACTTC. Its protein product is CASSLLGGSNQETQYF.

The genes are TRBV11-3 and TRBJ2-7; TRBD2 matches 8 bases. The germline CDR1 and CDR2 sequences are SGHNT and YENEEA. This CDR3 comprises 13 residues. Trimming cost V 3 bases and J 4 bases; bases outside gene matches: 2. CDR3 coding DNA: TGTGCCAGCAGCTTTTCTAGCGGGTACGAGCAGTACTTC. It encodes CASSFSSGYEQYF.

The genes are TRBV7-3 and TRBJ2-1; 8 bases fit TRBD2. The V segment lost 5 bases and the J segment 5 bases; nucleotides outside the gene matches: 2. CDR3 length equals 13 residues. Germline-derived CDR1 and CDR2 are SGHTA and FQGTGA. The CDR3 sequence: CASSILADNEQFF. The DNA for the CDR3 is TGTGCCAGCAGCATACTAGCGGACAATGAGCAGTTCTTC.

J is TRBJ2-5 and V is TRBV7-6, with 8 bases fitting TRBD2. The CDR3 is 16 amino acids. V lost 1 base, J lost 1 base, and 5 bases stayed unmatched. Per germline, CDR1 SGHVS and CDR2 FNYEAQ. CDR3 DNA: TGTGCCAGCAGCTTAGTTCGGCTAGCGGGCCAAGAGACCCAGTACTTC. Residues: CASSLVRLAGQETQYF.

The V call is TRBV18, the J call TRBJ1-3; 7 bases match TRBD1. The CDR3 runs 16 residues. V shed 2 bases and J 8 bases; nucleotides not matched to a gene: 12. Germline CDR1 and CDR2: KGHSH and LQKENI. The CDR3 region is CASSPVSGQSKDTIYF. As DNA, the CDR3 is TGTGCCAGCTCACCAGTGTCGGGACAGAGTAAAGACACCATATATTTT.

This chain joins TRBV6-5 and TRBJ1-5, with TRBD1 matching 8 bases. The CDR3 covers 13 residues. Per the germline V gene, CDR1 is MNHEY and CDR2 is SVGAGI. V shed 5 bases, J shed 6 bases, and the junction held 3 bases outside the gene matches. The CDR3 reads CASSTGGGQPQHF. The CDR3 DNA reads as TGTGCCAGCAGTACAGGGGGGGGTCAGCCCCAGCATTTT.

The chain carries TRBV5-1 and TRBJ1-1; D possibly corresponds to TRBD1 (6 bases). The V gene lost 2 bases and the J gene lost 2 bases, with 10 bases spanning the gap. This CDR3 contains 14 residues. Per the germline V gene, CDR1 is SGHRS and CDR2 is YFSETQ. This CDR3 reads CASSLWDINTEAFF. The CDR3 DNA reads TGCGCCAGCAGCTTATGGGACATCAACACTGAAGCTTTCTTT.

The chain combines TRBV28 with TRBJ1-1, with a weak D call TRBD1 (5 bases). This CDR3 is 13 amino acids long. Germline CDR1 is MDHEN and CDR2 is SYDVKM. V was trimmed by 5 bases and J by 5 bases, leaving 12 bases between them. CDR3 amino acids: CASSLRVGTEAFF. The CDR3 nucleotides read TGTGCCAGCAGTCTCAGGGTGGGGACTGAAGCTTTCTTT.

This chain joins TRBV19 and TRBJ2-5; no reliable D call. Germline V gene sequence: CDR1 LNHDA, CDR2 SQIVND (reference sequence). The ends were cut back, 2 bases at V and 5 bases at J, with 15 bases in the middle. The CDR3 loop spans 15 amino acids. The CDR3 loop reads CASSIQWRQRETQYF. Written as DNA, the CDR3 is TGTGCCAGTAGTATACAGTGGCGGCAGAGGGAGACCCAGTACTTC.

The chain has TRBV2 and TRBJ2-1, with 9 bases aligning to TRBD2. This CDR3 is 17 amino acids long. V was clipped by 3 bases and J by 6 bases; unmatched bases: 12. The germline V gene has CDR1 SNHLY and CDR2 FYNNEI. CDR3 amino acids: CASSESRASGMGNEQFF. The CDR3 DNA reads as TGTGCCAGCAGTGAGTCGAGGGCTAGCGGGATGGGCAATGAGCAGTTCTTC.

The chain combines TRBV29-1 with TRBJ2-3; 7 bases align to TRBD1. CDR3 length: 14 residues. V lost 4 bases to trimming and J lost 0 bases; unmatched junction nucleotides: 4. Germline V gene sequence: CDR1 SQVTM, CDR2 ANQGSEA. The CDR3 region is CSVVGGPSTDTQYF. The CDR3 DNA reads as TGCAGCGTTGTAGGGGGCCCTAGCACAGATACGCAGTATTTT.

This chain links TRBV28 with TRBJ1-5; the D gene is possibly TRBD1 (6 bases). The ends were cut back, 10 bases at V and 3 bases at J, with 13 bases in the middle. Germline V gene lookup returns CDR1 MDHEN and CDR2 SYDVKM. This CDR3 comprises 13 residues. CDR3 sequence: CATLGGPNQPQHF. The CDR3 coding sequence is TGTGCCACCCTAGGGGGTCCCAATCAGCCCCAGCATTTT.

V is TRBV10-3 and J is TRBJ2-5; D might be TRBD2 (7 bases). The V gene lost 11 bases and the J gene lost 5 bases, with 24 bases spanning the gap. Germline V gene sequence: CDR1 ENHRY, CDR2 SYGVKD. CDR3 length equals 15 residues. CDR3 coding DNA: TGTGCCTCTAATCCGGGGGGCACTTTTTCGGAGACCCAGTACTTC. Protein product: CASNPGGTFSETQYF.

The chain employs TRBV11-2 and TRBJ1-6, with D possibly TRBD1 on 6 matching bases. The CDR3 loop spans 15 amino acids. V lost 2 bases to trimming and J lost 8 bases, with 13 bases between them. Germline-derived CDR1 and CDR2 are SGHAT and FQNNGV. CDR3 DNA: TGTGCCAGCAGCTTAAGGACAGCTTCCTATTCACCCCTCCACTTT. Translated: CASSLRTASYSPLHF.

This clone is a singleton in its sample. The chain uses TRBV3-1 (or the pseudogene TRBV3-2) and TRBJ2-3, with 10 bases matching TRBD1. V was pared by 5 bases and J by 0 bases, with 5 bases of the junction left unmatched. The CDR3 length is 16 residues. Germline V gives CDR1 LGHDT, CDR2 YNNKEL (reference sequence). The CDR3 coding sequence is TGTGCCAGCAGCTCGCGGACAGGGGGTAGCACAGATACGCAGTATTTT. This gives the protein CASSSRTGGSTDTQYF.

The table lists this clone with many counts. The chain has TRBV27 and TRBJ2-2; TRBD2 agrees at 8 bases. V shed 7 bases, J shed 4 bases, and the junction held 8 bases outside the gene matches. The CDR3 totals 15 residues. The germline gives CDR1 MNHEY, CDR2 SMNVEV (reference sequence). In DNA, the CDR3 is TGTGCCAGCACCTTGTCTGGACTAGCCACCGGGGAGCTGTTTTTT. Translated, it gives CASTLSGLATGELFF.

V is TRBV21-1 and J is TRBJ2-5; TRBD1 was called by the table and not checked on the DNA. TRBV21-1 counts as a pseudogene. The CDR3 sequence is 18 residues long. The CDR3 spells CASGQGGGNRPYQETQYF. CDR3 nucleotide sequence: TGTGCCAGCGGACAGGGCGGGGGTAATAGGCCGTACCAAGAGACCCAGTACTTC.

The genes are TRBV10-3 and TRBJ1-2; 8 bases agree with TRBD1. The CDR3 is 14 residues long. The germline CDR1 and CDR2 sequences are ENHRY and SYGVKD. V lost 6 bases and J lost 3; bases outside the gene matches: 6. The CDR3 reads CAISGQGVDYGYTF. Here the CDR3 DNA reads TGTGCCATCAGCGGACAGGGTGTGGACTATGGCTACACCTTC.

The chain joins TRBV18 to TRBJ2-6, with 8 nucleotides matching TRBD2. The junction had 8 bases not matched to a gene; V was cut back by 3 bases and J by 1 base. The length of the CDR3 is 18 residues. Germline V gene sequence: CDR1 KGHSH, CDR2 LQKENI. DNA for the CDR3: TGTGCCAGCTCACCGCCGGGACTAGTTGCTTCTGGGGCCAACGTCCTGACTTTC. As protein: CASSPPGLVASGANVLTF.